This TCR beta chain came from a study of shared clonotypes between healthy human individuals. Study context: CD8 memory received one plate per donor, CD8 naive two, CD4 memory three and CD4 naive three. Findings of the study overall: Clonotype sharing among donors, it was expected, would be affected by sequencing depth.

Naive CD8 cells lacked CD45RO, underwent positive selection for CCR7 and left out terminally differentiated effector memory CD45RA+ cells. The germline gives CDR1 SGHTA, CDR2 FQGNSA. The trim removed 6 bases at V and 6 bases at J, leaving 7 bases unmatched. CDR3 length equals 14 residues. The repertoire was sequenced with immunoSEQ multiplex PCR; TCRdb's copy has only in-frame clones and lacks some. The repertoire holds about 870,000 clones, around 92% seen once, with approximately 25% in the top ten. Regarding this clone: The antigen is not known.

Sequenced: naive CD8+ T cells sorted from blood. The clonotype comes from a man aged 25-45 years in good health. This sequence joins TRBV7-2 and TRBJ2-1, with 8 bases aligning to TRBD1. The CDR3 spells CASRDGTGSNEQFF. For the CDR3, the DNA is TGTGCCAGCAGGGACGGGACAGGCAGCAATGAGCAGTTCTTC.